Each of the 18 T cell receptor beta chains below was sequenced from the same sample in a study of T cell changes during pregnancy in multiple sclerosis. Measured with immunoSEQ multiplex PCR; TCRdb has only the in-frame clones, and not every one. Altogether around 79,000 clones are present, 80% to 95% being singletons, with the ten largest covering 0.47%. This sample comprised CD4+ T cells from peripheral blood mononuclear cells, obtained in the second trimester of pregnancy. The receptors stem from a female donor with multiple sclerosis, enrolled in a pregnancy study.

The CDR3, as DNA: TGTGCTAGTGGCCAGGACAGGGGGCAAGTGGGCAATCAGCCCCAGCATTTT. Amino acid sequence: CASGQDRGQVGNQPQHF. The V call is TRBV12-5, the J call TRBJ1-5; TRBD1 matches at 11 bases. J was trimmed by 2 bases and V by 6 bases; bases with no gene match: 9. This CDR3 has 17 residues. Germline lookup yields CDR1 LGHNT and CDR2 FRNRAP.

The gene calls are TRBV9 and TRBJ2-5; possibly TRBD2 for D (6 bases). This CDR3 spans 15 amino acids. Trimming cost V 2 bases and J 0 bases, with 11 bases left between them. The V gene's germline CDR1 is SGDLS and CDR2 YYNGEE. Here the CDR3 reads CASSVGPGDQETQYF. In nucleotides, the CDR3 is TGTGCCAGCAGCGTCGGTCCGGGAGACCAAGAGACCCAGTACTTC.

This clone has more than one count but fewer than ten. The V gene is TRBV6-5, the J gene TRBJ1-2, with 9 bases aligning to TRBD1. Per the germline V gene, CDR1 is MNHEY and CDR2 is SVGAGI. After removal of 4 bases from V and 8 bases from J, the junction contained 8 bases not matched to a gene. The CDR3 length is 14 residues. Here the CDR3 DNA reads TGTGCCAGCAGTTCACCCGGGACAGGGAAAGGCTACACCTTC. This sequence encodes CASSSPGTGKGYTF.

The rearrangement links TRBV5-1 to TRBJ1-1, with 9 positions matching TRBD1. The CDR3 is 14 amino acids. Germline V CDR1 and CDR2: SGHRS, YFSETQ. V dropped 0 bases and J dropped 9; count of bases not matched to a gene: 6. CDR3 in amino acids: CASSLVGQGSKAFF. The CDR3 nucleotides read TGCGCCAGCAGCTTGGTGGGACAGGGATCAAAAGCTTTCTTT.

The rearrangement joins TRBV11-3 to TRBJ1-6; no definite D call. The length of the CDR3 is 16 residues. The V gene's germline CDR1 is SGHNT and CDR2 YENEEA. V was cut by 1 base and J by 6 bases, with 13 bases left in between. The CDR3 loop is CASSLGSLDFNSPLHF. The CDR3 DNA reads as TGTGCCAGCAGCTTAGGGTCTCTCGACTTTAATTCACCCCTCCACTTT.

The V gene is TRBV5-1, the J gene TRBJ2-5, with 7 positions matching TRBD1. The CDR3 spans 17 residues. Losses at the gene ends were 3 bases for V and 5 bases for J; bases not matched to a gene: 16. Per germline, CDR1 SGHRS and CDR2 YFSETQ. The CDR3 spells CASSSSGQNILGETQYF. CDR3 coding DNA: TGCGCCAGCAGCTCCTCGGGACAGAATATTTTGGGGGAGACCCAGTACTTC.

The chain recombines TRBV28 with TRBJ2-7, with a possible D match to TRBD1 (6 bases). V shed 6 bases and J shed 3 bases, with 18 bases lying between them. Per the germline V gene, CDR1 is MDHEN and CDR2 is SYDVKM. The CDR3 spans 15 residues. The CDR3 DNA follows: TGTGCCAGCAGCCTGAGGGGGTTAGGGTACTACGAGCAGTACTTC. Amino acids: CASSLRGLGYYEQYF.

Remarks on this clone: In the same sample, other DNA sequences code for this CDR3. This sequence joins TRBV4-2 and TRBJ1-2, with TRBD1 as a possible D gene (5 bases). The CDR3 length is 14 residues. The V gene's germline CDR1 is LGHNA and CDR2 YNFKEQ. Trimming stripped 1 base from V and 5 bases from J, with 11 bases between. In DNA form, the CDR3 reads TGTGCCAGCAGCCAAGTCAGGCAGGGATATGGCTACACCTTC. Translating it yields CASSQVRQGYGYTF.

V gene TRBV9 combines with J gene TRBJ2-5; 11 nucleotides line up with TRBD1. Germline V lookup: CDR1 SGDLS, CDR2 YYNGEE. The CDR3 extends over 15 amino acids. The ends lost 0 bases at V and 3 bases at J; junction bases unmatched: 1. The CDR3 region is CASSVVGQGEETQYF. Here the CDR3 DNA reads TGTGCCAGCAGCGTAGTGGGACAGGGGGAAGAGACCCAGTACTTC.

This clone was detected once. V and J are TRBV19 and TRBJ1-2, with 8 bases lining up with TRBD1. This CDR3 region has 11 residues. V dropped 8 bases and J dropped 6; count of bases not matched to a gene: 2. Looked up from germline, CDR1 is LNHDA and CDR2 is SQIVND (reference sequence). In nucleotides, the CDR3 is TGTGCCAGTCGGACAGGGCATGGCTACACCTTC. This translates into CASRTGHGYTF.

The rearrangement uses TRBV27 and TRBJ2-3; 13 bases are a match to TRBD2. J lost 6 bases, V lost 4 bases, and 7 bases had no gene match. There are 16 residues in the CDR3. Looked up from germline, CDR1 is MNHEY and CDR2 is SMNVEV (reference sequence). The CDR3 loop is CASSSGLAGIRDTQYF. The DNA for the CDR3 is TGTGCCAGCAGTTCGGGACTAGCGGGAATCAGGGATACGCAGTATTTT.

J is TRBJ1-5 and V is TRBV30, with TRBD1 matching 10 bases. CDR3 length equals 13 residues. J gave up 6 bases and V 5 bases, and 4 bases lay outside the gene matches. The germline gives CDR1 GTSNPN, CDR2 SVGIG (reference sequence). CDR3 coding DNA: TGTGCCTGGGGACAGGGGGGTAGTCAGCCCCAGCATTTT. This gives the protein CAWGQGGSQPQHF.

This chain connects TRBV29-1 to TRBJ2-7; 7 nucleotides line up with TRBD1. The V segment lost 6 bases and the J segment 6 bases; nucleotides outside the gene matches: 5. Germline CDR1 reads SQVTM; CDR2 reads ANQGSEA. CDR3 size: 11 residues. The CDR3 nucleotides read TGCAGCGTGGGCGACAGGGCCGAGCAGTACTTC. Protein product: CSVGDRAEQYF.

The DNA for the CDR3 is TGTGCCAGCAGACCCCGGACTAGCGGAAATTACAATGAGCAGTTCTTC. Translation gives CASRPRTSGNYNEQFF. The genes are TRBV2 and TRBJ2-1, with TRBD2 matching 10 bases. V shed 6 bases and J 4 bases; nucleotides not matched to a gene: 9. The CDR3 contains 16 residues. CDR1 is SNHLY and CDR2 is FYNNEI in the germline V gene.

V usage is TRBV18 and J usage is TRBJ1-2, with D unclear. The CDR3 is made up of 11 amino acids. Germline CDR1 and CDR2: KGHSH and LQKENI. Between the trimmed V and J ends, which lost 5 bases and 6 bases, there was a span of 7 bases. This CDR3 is CASSFGDGYTF. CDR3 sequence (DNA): TGTGCCAGCTCATTCGGGGATGGCTACACCTTC.

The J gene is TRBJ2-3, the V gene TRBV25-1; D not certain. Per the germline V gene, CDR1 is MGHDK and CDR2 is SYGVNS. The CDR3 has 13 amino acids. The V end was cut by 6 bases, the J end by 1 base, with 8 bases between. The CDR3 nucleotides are TGTGCCAGCAGGCAGCAGGGCACAGATACGCAGTATTTT. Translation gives CASRQQGTDTQYF.

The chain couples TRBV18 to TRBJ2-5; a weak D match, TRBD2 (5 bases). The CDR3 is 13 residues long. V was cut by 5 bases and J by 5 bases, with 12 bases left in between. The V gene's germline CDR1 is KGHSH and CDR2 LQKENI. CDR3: CASSSTRPETQYF. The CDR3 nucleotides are TGTGCCAGCTCATCAACTAGGCCGGAGACCCAGTACTTC.

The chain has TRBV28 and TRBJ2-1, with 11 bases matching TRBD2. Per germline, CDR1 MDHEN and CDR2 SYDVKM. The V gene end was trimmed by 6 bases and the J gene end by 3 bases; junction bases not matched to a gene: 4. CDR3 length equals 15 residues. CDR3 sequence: CASSRGLAGYNEQFF. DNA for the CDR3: TGTGCCAGCAGCCGAGGACTAGCGGGCTACAATGAGCAGTTCTTC.